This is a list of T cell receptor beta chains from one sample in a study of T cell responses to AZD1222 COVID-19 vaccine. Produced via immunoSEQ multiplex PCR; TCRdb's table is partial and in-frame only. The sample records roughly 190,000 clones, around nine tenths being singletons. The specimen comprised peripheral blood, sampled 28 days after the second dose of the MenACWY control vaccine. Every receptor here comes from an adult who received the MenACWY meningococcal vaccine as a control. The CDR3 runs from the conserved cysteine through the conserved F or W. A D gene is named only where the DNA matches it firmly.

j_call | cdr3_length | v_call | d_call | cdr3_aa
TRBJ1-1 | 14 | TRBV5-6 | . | CASSFNERTTEAFF
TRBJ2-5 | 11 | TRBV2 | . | CASSLERAQYF
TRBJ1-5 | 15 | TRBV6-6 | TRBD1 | CASSLLDRVGQPQHF
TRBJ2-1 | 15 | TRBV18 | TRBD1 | CASSSDRGHYNEQFF
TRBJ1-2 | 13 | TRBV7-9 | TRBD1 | CASSVAGGGGYTF
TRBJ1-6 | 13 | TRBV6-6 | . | CASSPGRYSPLHF
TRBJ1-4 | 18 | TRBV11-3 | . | CASSLPLDAPIYNEKLFF
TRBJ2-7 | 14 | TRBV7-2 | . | CASSLSTEVYEQYF
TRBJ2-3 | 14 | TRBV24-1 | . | CATSDPSPTDTQYF
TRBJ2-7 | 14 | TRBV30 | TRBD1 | CAWKGQPSSYEQYF
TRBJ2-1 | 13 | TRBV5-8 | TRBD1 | CASSLLLGTGLFF
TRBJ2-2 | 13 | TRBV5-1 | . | CASSLGGNGELFF
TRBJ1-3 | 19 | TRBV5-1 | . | CASSLTGSPPISSGNTIYF
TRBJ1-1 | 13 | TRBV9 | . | CASSVVLNTEAFF
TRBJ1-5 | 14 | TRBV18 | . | CASSPSGENQPQHF
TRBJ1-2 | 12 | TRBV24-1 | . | CATRSREDGYTF
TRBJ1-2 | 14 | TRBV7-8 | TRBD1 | CASSPKDRASGYTF
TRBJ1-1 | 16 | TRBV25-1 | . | CASSEGQGPMNTEAFF
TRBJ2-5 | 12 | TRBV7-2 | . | CASSLGAETQYF
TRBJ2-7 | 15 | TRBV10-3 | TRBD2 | CAISASGGASYEQYF
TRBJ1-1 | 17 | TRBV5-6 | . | CASSFGLSGGSDTEAFF
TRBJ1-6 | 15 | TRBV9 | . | CASSVDLGQSESLHF
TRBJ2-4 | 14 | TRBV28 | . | CASSFGATKNIQYF
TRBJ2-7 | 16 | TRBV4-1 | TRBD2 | CASSQNTQGLENEQYF
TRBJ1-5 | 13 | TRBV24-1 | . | CATSDSNNQPQHF
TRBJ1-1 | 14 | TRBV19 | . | CASSIVQGYTEAFF
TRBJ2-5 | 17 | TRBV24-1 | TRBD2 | CATSATGLAGVLETQYF
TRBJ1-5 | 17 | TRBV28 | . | CASSLSGGQGGNQPQHF
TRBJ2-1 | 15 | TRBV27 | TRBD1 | CASTSGTASYNEQFF
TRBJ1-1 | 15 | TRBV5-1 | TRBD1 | CASSSSTGMNTEAFF
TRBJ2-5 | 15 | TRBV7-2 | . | CASSLIRNRGETQYF
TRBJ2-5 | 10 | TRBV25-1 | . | CASSRETQYF
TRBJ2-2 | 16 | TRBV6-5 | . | CASSYTAGLYTGELFF
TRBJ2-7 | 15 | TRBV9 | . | CASSVGASAPYEQYF
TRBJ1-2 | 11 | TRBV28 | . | CASSDNYGYTF
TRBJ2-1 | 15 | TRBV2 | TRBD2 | CASSMISGRGNEQFF
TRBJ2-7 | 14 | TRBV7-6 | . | CASSRRGQGYEQYF
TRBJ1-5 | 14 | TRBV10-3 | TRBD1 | CAISGQGGNQPQHF
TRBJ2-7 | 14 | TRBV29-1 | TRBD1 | CSARTGITSYEQYF
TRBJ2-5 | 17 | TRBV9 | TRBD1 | CASSAGVGWTGRETQYF
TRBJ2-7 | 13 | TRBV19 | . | CASSMRGSYEQYF
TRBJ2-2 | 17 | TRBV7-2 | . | CASSRTVLGKYTGELFF
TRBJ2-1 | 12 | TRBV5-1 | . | CASSFPGNEQFF
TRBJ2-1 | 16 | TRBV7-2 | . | CASSLGPMRSYNEQFF
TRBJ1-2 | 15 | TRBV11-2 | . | CASSLEVAGRDGYTF
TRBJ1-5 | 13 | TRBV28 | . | CASTSPGYQPQHF
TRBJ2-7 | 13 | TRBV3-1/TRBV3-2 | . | CASSQDRTVEQYF
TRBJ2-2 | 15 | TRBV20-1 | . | CSASVAGLVGGELFF
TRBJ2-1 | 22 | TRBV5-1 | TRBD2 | CASSFEFRGLAGGKHPYNEQFF
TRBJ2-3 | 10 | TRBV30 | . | CALGLDTQYF
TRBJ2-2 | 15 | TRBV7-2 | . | CASGSRIKVTGELFF
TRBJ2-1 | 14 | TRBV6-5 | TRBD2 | CASSLSGSRNEQFF
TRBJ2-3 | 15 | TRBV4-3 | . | CASSQDWAGRDTQYF
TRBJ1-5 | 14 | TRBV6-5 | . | CASSPGPRNQPQHF
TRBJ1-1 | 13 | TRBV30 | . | CAWIWADNTEAFF